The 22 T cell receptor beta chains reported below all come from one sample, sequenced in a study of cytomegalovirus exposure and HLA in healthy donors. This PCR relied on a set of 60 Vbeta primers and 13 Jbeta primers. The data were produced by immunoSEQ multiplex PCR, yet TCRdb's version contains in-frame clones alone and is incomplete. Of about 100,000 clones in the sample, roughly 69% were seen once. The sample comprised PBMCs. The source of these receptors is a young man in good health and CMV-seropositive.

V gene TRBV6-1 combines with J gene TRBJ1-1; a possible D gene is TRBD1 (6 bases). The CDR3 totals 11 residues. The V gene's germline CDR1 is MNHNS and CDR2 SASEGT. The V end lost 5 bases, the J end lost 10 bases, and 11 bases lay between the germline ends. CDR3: CASSIQGRAFF. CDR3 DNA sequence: TGTGCCAGCAGTATACAGGGACGAGCTTTCTTT.

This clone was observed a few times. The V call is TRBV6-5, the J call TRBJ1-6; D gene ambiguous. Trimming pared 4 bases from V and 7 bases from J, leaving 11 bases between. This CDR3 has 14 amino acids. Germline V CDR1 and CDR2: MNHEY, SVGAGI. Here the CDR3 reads CASSLAGGNSPLHF. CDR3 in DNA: TGTGCCAGCAGTTTAGCCGGAGGGAATTCACCCCTCCACTTT.

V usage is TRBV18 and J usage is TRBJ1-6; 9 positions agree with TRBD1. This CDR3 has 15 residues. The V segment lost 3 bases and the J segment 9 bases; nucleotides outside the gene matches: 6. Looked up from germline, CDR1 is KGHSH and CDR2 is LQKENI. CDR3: CASSPMDRGGSPLHF. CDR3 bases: TGTGCCAGCTCACCGATGGACAGGGGAGGTTCACCCCTCCACTTT.

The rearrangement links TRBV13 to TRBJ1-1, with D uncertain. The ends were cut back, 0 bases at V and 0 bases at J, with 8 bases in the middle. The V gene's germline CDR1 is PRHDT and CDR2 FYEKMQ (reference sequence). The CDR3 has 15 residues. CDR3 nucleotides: TGTGCCAGCAGCTTAGGGGGCCACATGAACACTGAAGCTTTCTTT. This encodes CASSLGGHMNTEAFF. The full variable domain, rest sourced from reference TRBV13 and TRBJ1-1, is AAGVIQSPRHLIKEKRETATLKCYPIPRHDTVYWYQQGPGQDPQFLISFYEKMQSDKGSIPDRFSAQQFSDYHSELNMSSLELGDSALYFCASSLGGHMNTEAFFGQGTRLTVV.

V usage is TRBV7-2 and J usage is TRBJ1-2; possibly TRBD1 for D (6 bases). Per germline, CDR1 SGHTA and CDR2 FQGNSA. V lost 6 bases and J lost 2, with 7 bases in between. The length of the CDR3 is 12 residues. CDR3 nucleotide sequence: TGTGCCAGCAGAGACAGGAACTATGGCTACACCTTC. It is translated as CASRDRNYGYTF. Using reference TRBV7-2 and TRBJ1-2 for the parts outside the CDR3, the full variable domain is GAGVSQSPSNKVTEKGKDVELRCDPISGHTALYWYRQSLGQGLEFLIYFQGNSAPDKSGLPSDRFSAERTGGSVSTLTIQRTQQEDSAVYLCASRDRNYGYTFGSGTRLTVV.

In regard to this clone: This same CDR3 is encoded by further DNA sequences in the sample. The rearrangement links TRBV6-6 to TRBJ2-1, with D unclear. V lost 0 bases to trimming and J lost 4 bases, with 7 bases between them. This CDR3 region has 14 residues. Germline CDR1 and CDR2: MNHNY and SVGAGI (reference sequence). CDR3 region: CASSYSRVYNEQFF. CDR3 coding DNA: TGTGCCAGCAGTTACTCGAGAGTGTACAATGAGCAGTTCTTC.

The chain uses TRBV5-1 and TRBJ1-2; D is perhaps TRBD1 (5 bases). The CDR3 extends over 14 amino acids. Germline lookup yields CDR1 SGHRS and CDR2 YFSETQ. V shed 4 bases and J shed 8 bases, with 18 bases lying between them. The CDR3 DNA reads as TGCGCCAGCAGCGCTGAGCCGACAGCGGGGGGCTACACCTTC. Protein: CASSAEPTAGGYTF.

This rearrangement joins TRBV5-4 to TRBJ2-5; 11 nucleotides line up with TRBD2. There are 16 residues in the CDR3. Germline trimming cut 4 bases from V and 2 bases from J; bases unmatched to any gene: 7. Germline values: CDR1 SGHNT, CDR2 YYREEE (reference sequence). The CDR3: CASSAGLAGTQETQYF. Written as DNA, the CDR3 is TGTGCCAGCAGCGCCGGACTAGCGGGTACACAAGAGACCCAGTACTTC.

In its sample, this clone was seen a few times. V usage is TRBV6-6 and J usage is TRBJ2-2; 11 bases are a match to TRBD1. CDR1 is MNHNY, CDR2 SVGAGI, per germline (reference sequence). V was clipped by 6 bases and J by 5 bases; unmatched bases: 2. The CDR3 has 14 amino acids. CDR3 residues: CASRGTGGTGELFF. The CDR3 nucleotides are TGTGCCAGCAGGGGGACAGGGGGTACCGGGGAGCTGTTTTTT.

CDR3 sequence (DNA): TGTGCCAGCAGTTTATCGACAGGAGCTGTCGGGGAGCTGTTTTTT. Amino acid sequence: CASSLSTGAVGELFF. The chain links TRBV27 to TRBJ2-2; perhaps TRBD1 as D (6 bases). Trimming took off 0 bases at V and 7 bases at J, with 12 bases between the two ends. The CDR3 contains 15 residues. Germline CDR1 reads MNHEY; CDR2 reads SMNVEV (reference sequence).

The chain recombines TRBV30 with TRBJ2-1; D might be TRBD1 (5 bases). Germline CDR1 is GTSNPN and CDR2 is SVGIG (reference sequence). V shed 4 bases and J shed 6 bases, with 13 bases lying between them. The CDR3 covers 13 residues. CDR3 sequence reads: CAWKLGPANEQFF. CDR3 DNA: TGTGCCTGGAAACTGGGGCCGGCCAATGAGCAGTTCTTC.

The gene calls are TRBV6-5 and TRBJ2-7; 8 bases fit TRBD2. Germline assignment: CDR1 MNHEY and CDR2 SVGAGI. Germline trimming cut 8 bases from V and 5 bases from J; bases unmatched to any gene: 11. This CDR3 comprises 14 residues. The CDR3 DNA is TGTGCCAGCGCGGGGGGCGGGGTCCGGCACGAGCAGTACTTC. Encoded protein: CASAGGGVRHEQYF.

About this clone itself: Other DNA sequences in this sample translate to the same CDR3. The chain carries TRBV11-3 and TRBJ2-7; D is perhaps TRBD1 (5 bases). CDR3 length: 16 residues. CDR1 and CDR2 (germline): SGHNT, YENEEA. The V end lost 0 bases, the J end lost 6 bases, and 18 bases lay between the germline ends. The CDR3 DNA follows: TGTGCCAGCAGCTTAGATGGAAGGGGTGGGGATTCCGAGCAGTACTTC. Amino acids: CASSLDGRGGDSEQYF.

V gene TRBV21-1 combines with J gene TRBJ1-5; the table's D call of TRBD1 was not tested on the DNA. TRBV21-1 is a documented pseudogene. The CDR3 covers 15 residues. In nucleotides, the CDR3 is TGTGCCAGCAGACCCCGGGACAGGGTCAATCAGCCCCAGCATTTT. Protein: CASRPRDRVNQPQHF.

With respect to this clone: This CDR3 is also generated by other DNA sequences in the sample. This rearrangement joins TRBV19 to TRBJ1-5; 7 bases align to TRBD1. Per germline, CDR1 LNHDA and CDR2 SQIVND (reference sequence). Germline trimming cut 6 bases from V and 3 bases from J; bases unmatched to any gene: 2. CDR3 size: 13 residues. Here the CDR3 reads CASSGQVNQPQHF. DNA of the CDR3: TGTGCCAGTAGCGGACAGGTCAATCAGCCCCAGCATTTT.

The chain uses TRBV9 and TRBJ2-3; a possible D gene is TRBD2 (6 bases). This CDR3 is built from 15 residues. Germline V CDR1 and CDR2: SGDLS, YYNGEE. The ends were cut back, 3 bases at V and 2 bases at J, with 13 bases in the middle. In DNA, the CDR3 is TGTGCCAGCAGCGCGGGACTGGAATTCACAGATACGCAGTATTTT. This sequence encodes CASSAGLEFTDTQYF. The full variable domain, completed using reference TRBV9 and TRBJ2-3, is DSGVTQTPKHLITATGQRVTLRCSPRSGDLSVYWYQQSLDQGLQFLIQYYNGEERAKGNILERFSAQQFPDLHSELNLSSLELGDSALYFCASSAGLEFTDTQYFGPGTRLTVL.

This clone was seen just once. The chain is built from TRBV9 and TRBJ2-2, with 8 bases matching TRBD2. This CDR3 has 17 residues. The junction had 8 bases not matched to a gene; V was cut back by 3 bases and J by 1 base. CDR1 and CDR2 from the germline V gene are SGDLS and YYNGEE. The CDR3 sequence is CASSGGILAGNTGELFF. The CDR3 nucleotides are TGTGCCAGCAGCGGAGGGATTCTAGCGGGGAACACCGGGGAGCTGTTTTTT.

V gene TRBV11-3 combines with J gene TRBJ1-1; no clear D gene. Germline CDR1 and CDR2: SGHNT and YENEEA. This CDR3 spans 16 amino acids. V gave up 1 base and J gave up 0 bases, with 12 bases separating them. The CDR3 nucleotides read TGTGCCAGCAGCTTAGCTTACGGGTCCCTGAACACTGAAGCTTTCTTT. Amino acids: CASSLAYGSLNTEAFF. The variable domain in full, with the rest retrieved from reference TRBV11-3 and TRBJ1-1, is EAGVVQSPRYKIIEKKQPVAFWCNPISGHNTLYWYLQNLGQGPELLIRYENEEAVDDSQLPKDRFSAERLKGVDSTLKIQPAELGDSAVYLCASSLAYGSLNTEAFFGQGTRLTVV.

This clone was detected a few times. The DNA of the CDR3 is TGTGCCAGCAGACCCACCGGGACAGGGGTATATGGCTACACCTTC. This codes for CASRPTGTGVYGYTF. The rearrangement joins TRBV2 to TRBJ1-2, with 10 bases matching TRBD1. V lost 6 bases to trimming and J lost 5 bases; unmatched junction nucleotides: 9. The CDR3 is 15 residues long. CDR1 SNHLY and CDR2 FYNNEI come from the germline V gene.

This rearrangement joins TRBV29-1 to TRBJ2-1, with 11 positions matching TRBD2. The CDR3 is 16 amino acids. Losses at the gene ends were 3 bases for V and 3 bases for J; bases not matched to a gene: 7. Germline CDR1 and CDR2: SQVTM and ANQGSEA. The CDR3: CSVDGLAGSFYNEQFF. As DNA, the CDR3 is TGCAGCGTTGACGGACTAGCGGGTTCTTTCTACAATGAGCAGTTCTTC.

As DNA, the CDR3 is TGCAGCGCTGGGGCCCGGGGGGGCACTTACTATGGCTACACCTTC. Its translation: CSAGARGGTYYGYTF. V usage is TRBV29-1 and J usage is TRBJ1-2; a possible D gene is TRBD1 (6 bases). CDR1 SQVTM and CDR2 ANQGSEA come from the germline V gene. The CDR3 consists of 15 residues. V was shortened by 7 bases and J by 3 bases, with 21 bases between the two germline ends.

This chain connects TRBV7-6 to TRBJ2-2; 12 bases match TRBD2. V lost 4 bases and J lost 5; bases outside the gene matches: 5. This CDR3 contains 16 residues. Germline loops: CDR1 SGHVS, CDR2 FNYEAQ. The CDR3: CASSSLAGGRTGELFF. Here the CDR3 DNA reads TGTGCCAGCAGCTCCCTAGCGGGGGGGAGGACCGGGGAGCTGTTTTTT.